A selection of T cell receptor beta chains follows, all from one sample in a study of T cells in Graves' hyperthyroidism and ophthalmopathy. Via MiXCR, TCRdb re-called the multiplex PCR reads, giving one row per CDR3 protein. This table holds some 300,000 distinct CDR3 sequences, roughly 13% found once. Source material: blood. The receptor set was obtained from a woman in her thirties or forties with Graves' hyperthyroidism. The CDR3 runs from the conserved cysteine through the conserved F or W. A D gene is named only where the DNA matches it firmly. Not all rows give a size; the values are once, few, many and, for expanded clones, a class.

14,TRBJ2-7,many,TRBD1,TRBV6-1,CASRGRDRAVEQYF,TGTGCCAGCAGGGGCCGGGACAGGGCAGTAGAGCAGTACTTC
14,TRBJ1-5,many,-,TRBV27,CASRLRGAYQPQHF,TGTGCCAGCAGGCTCAGGGGCGCCTATCAGCCCCAGCATTTT
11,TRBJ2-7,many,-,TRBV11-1,CASSLLAEQYF,TGTGCCAGCAGCTTATTGGCCGAGCAGTACTTC
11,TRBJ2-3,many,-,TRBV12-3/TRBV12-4,CASSYLDTQYF,TGTGCCAGCAGTTATTTGGATACGCAGTATTTT
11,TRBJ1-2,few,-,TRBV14,CASSQDRVYTF,TGTGCCAGCAGCCAAGACCGGGTGTACACCTTC
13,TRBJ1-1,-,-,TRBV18,CASCQGGKTEAFF,TGTGCCAGCTGCCAAGGGGGGAAGACTGAAGCTTTCTTT
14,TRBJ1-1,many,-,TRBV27,CASSLGGLSAEAFF,TGTGCCAGCAGTTTGGGGGGTTTAAGCGCTGAAGCTTTCTTT
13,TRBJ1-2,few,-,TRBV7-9,CASSVSDPYDYTF,TGTGCCAGCAGCGTTAGTGACCCTTATGACTACACCTTC
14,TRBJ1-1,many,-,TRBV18,CASSPPQGWTEAFF,TGTGCCAGCTCACCTCCGCAGGGGTGGACTGAAGCTTTCTTT
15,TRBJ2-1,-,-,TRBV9,CASSASYPRVDEQFF,TGTGCCAGCAGCGCCTCATATCCTAGAGTGGATGAGCAGTTCTTC
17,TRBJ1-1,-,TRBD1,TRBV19,CASSTGTGVRRRTEAFF,TGTGCCAGTAGCACTGGGACAGGCGTTCGACGGAGGACTGAAGCTTTCTTT
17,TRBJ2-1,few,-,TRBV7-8,CASPGFGPRDRPHEQFF,TGTGCCAGTCCTGGGTTTGGCCCCCGGGATAGGCCCCATGAGCAGTTCTTC
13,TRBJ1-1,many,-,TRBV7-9,CASSLARPEGAFF,TGTGCCAGCAGCTTAGCTAGGCCCGAGGGGGCTTTCTTT
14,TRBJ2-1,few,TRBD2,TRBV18,CASSGGLGGDEQFF,TGTGCCAGCTCAGGCGGACTAGGCGGGGATGAGCAGTTCTTC
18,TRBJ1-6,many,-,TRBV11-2,CASSLSLAGLSYNSPLHF,TGTGCCAGCAGCTTATCGTTGGCGGGGCTCTCCTATAATTCACCCCTCCACTTT
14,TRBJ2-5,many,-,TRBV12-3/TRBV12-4,CASSSRGPQETQYF,TGTGCCAGCAGTTCCCGCGGCCCCCAAGAGACCCAGTACTTC
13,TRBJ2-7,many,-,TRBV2,CASRASLAYEQYF,TGTGCCAGCCGAGCCTCATTGGCTTACGAGCAGTACTTC
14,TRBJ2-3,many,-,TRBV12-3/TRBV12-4,CASSSDTSTDTQYF,TGTGCCAGCAGTTCAGACACTAGCACAGATACGCAGTATTTT
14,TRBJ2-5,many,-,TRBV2,CASTKWGSQETQYF,TGTGCCAGCACTAAGTGGGGGTCCCAAGAGACCCAGTACTTC
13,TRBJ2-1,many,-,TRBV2,CASSPTADNEQFF,TGTGCCAGCAGCCCGACAGCGGACAATGAGCAGTTCTTC
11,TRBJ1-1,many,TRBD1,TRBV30,CAWGRTGEAFF,TGTGCCTGGGGTCGGACAGGCGAAGCTTTCTTT
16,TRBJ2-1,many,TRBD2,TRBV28,CASSFAGTIGYNEQFF,TGTGCCAGCAGTTTCGCCGGGACTATTGGGTACAATGAGCAGTTCTTC
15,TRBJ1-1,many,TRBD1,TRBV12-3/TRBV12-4,CASSPGDRGGTEAFF,TGTGCCAGCAGTCCAGGGGACAGGGGCGGCACTGAAGCTTTCTTT
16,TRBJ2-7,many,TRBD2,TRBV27,CASSFPLAGGSYEQYF,TGTGCCAGCAGTTTCCCTTTAGCGGGAGGATCCTACGAGCAGTACTTC
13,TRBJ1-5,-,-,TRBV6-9,CASSYPSEGTQHF,TGTGCCAGCAGTTACCCGTCGGAGGGGACCCAGCATTTT
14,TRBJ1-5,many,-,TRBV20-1,CSASPRQNNQPQHF,TGCAGTGCTAGCCCAAGACAGAATAATCAGCCCCAGCATTTT
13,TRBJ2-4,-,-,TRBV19,CASSITGSNIQYF,TGTGCCAGTAGTATAACAGGGAGCAACATTCAGTACTTC
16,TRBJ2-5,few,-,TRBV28,CASSAPSSGIEETQYF,TGTGCCAGCAGTGCACCCTCGTCAGGGATCGAAGAGACCCAGTACTTC
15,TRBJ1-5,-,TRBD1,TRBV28,CASSSAGTGYQPQHF,TGTGCCAGCAGTTCGGCCGGGACAGGGTATCAGCCCCAGCATTTT
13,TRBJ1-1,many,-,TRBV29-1,CSAEEQQNTEAFF,TGCAGCGCCGAAGAGCAACAGAACACTGAAGCTTTCTTT
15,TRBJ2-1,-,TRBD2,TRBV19,CAVKHGTSASNEQFF,TGTGCCGTCAAGCACGGGACTAGCGCTTCTAATGAGCAGTTCTTC
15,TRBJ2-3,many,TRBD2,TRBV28,CASSLLSGATDTQYF,TGTGCCAGCAGTTTACTTAGCGGGGCCACAGATACGCAGTATTTT
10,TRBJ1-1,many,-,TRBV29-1,CSAGTLEAFF,TGCAGCGCCGGGACCCTTGAAGCTTTCTTT
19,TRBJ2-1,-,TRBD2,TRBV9,CASSLRGTSGRAFYNEQFF,TGTGCCAGCAGCCTCCGAGGTACTAGCGGGAGGGCCTTCTACAATGAGCAGTTCTTC
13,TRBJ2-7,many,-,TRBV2,CASSEREAGEQYF,TGTGCCAGCAGTGAGAGGGAGGCGGGCGAGCAGTACTTC
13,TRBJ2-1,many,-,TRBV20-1,CNAFQPGYNEQFF,TGCAATGCTTTTCAGCCGGGGTACAATGAGCAGTTCTTC
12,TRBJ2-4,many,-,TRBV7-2,CASSRDRNIQYF,TGTGCCAGCAGTCGGGACCGAAACATTCAGTACTTC
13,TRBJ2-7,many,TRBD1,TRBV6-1,CASRTGGRREQYF,TGTGCCAGCAGGACAGGGGGCCGAAGAGAGCAGTACTTC